The present T cell receptor beta chain was sequenced within a study of monozygotic twins with inflammatory bowel disease. Whole-study results and caveats: No single strong signal or clonotype associated with IBD was supported. Those with IBD had lower TCRbeta diversity (inverse Simpson) than their healthy co-twins did.

The CDR3 sequence is 13 residues long. In germline, CDR1 is DFQATT, CDR2 SNEGSKA (reference sequence). UMIs bearing a 6-nucleotide sample barcode were added through template switching. Using the 5' RACE reads, TCRdb records one entry per CDR3 protein without DNA. The sample's table shows about 380,000 distinct CDR3 sequences. In regard to this clonotype: Its antigen is not identified.

The sequencing input was blood. The TCR originated in a human donor with ulcerative colitis or Crohn's disease, or a healthy co-twin of an affected twin (not recorded which). The chain employs TRBV20-1 and TRBJ2-1; TCRdb picks TRBD1, but there is no DNA to check that call. The CDR3 sequence: CSAKSGGFNEQFF.